Presented here are 6 T cell receptor beta chains from one specimen sequenced in a study of control samples from healthy donors and cancer patients. Here immunoSEQ multiplex PCR was the method, and the copy in TCRdb shows in-frame clones only, minus some. Among about 57,000 clones listed, less than 95% were seen once. Material for sequencing was PBMCs. Source of these receptors: a man between 25 and 39 years old with colorectal cancer.

This chain connects TRBV29-1 to TRBJ2-3, with D possibly matching TRBD2 (6 bases). CDR1 and CDR2 from the germline V gene are SQVTM and ANQGSEA. This CDR3 is built from 14 residues. Trimming took 2 bases from V and 6 from J, leaving 15 bases between them. The DNA of the CDR3 is TGCAGCGTTGAATCAGGAGGGTTTACGGATACGCAGTATTTT. It is translated as CSVESGGFTDTQYF.

The CDR3 loop is CASSGGTAYNEQFF. For the CDR3, the DNA is TGTGCCAGCAGCGGAGGGACAGCCTACAATGAGCAGTTCTTC. The rearrangement joins TRBV6-5 to TRBJ2-1, with D maybe TRBD1 (7 bases). The CDR3 loop spans 14 amino acids. Trimming cost V 6 bases and J 2 bases, with 11 bases left between them. Germline CDR1 MNHEY, CDR2 SVGAGI.

This sequence joins TRBV2 and TRBJ1-1; maybe TRBD1 (5 bases). From germline, CDR1 is SNHLY and CDR2 FYNNEI. With 6 bases removed from V and 1 base from J, the gap between germline ends came to 12 bases. The length of the CDR3 is 14 residues. CDR3 protein: CASREMTANTEAFF. The CDR3 DNA sequence: TGTGCCAGCAGGGAGATGACAGCGAACACTGAAGCTTTCTTT.

J is TRBJ2-5 and V is TRBV11-2, with TRBD2 matching 8 bases. The CDR3 consists of 15 residues. V lost 2 bases and J lost 8; bases outside the gene matches: 10. Germline loops: CDR1 SGHAT, CDR2 FQNNGV. Here the CDR3 reads CASSLPRGRGDTQYF. The CDR3 bases are TGTGCCAGCAGCTTACCGCGGGGGCGGGGGGACACCCAGTACTTC.

This chain links TRBV5-1 with TRBJ2-5; 9 bases are a match to TRBD1. V was clipped by 3 bases and J by 1 base; unmatched bases: 1. CDR3 length: 14 amino acids. Germline V gives CDR1 SGHRS, CDR2 YFSETQ. DNA for the CDR3: TGCGCCAGCAGCTGGGGACAGGGCCAAGAGACCCAGTACTTC. It yields the protein CASSWGQGQETQYF. Together with reference TRBV5-1 and TRBJ2-5, the CDR3 gives the full variable domain: KAGVTQTPRYLIKTRGQQVTLSCSPISGHRSVSWYQQTPGQGLQFLFEYFSETQRNKGNFPGRFSGRQFSNSRSEMNVSTLELGDSALYLCASSWGQGQETQYFGPGTRLLVL.

J is TRBJ1-1 and V is TRBV4-1, with D tentatively TRBD1 (6 bases). The germline CDR1 and CDR2 sequences are MGHRA and YSYEKL. The CDR3 runs 16 residues. Trimming took off 1 base at V and 7 bases at J, with 19 bases between the two ends. The chain's CDR3 is CASSQGGHGGALEAFF. CDR3 nucleotides: TGCGCCAGCAGCCAAGGGGGGCACGGGGGAGCCCTTGAAGCTTTCTTT.